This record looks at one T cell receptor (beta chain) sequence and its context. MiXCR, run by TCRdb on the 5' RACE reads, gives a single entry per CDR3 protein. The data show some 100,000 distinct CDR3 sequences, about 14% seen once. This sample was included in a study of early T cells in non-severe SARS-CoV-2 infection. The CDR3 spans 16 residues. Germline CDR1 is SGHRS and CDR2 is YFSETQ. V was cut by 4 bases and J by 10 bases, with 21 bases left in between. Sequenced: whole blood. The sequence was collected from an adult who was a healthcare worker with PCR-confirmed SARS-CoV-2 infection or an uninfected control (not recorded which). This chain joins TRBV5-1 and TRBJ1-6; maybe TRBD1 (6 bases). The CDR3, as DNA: TGCGCCAGCAGCCTGACAGGTGCTGCTGGCCGGTCACCCCTCCACTTT. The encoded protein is CASSLTGAAGRSPLHF. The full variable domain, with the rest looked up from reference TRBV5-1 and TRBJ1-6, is KAGVTQTPRYLIKTRGQQVTLSCSPISGHRSVSWYQQTPGQGLQFLFEYFSETQRNKGNFPGRFSGRQFSNSRSEMNVSTLELGDSALYLCASSLTGAAGRSPLHFGNGTRLTVT.